Listed here are 7 T cell receptor beta chains from one sample, sequenced in a study of blood T cell repertoires in COVID-19. TCRdb's copy holds only in-frame clones and misses some; the assay was immunoSEQ multiplex PCR. There are nearly 50,000 clones in the sample; over 75% occur only once, and 11% to 15% lies in the top ten. The sample taken for sequencing was peripheral blood. These receptors were taken from a human donor in a cohort sampled during active COVID-19.

The chain joins TRBV7-9 to TRBJ1-2; tentatively, D is TRBD1 (5 bases). There are 15 residues in the CDR3. The germline V gene encodes CDR1 SEHNR and CDR2 FQNEAQ (reference sequence). The germline V and J ends were trimmed by 2 bases and 4 bases, with 14 bases remaining between them. Here the CDR3 DNA reads TGTGCCAGCAGCTTACCGACAGCAGTGAGCTATGGCTACACCTTC. Its protein product is CASSLPTAVSYGYTF. Complete variable domain (other parts from reference TRBV7-9 and TRBJ1-2): DTGVSQNPRHKITKRGQNVTFRCDPISEHNRLYWYRQTLGQGPEFLTYFQNEAQLEKSRLLSDRFSAERPKGSFSTLEIQRTEQGDSAMYLCASSLPTAVSYGYTFGSGTRLTVV.

The genes are TRBV6-7 and TRBJ1-4; D is uncertain. TRBV6-7 is an ORF; its function is uncertain. V lost 7 bases and J lost 6, with 6 bases in between. The CDR3 sequence is 11 residues long. CDR3: CASTGYEKLFF. The CDR3 nucleotides are TGTGCCAGCACGGGGTATGAAAAACTGTTTTTT.

The rearrangement links TRBV29-1 to TRBJ2-2, with TRBD1 matching 8 bases. V was pared by 7 bases and J by 5 bases, with 6 bases of the junction left unmatched. This CDR3 has 13 residues. Germline V gives CDR1 SQVTM, CDR2 ANQGSEA. The CDR3 region has the DNA TGCAGCGGCAGGACAGGGTGGACCGGGGAGCTGTTTTTT. Protein product: CSGRTGWTGELFF.

The chain links TRBV24-1 to TRBJ2-1, with 9 bases aligning to TRBD1. V gave up 7 bases and J gave up 7 bases; unmatched junction bases: 7. This CDR3 has 14 amino acids. CDR1 KGHDR and CDR2 SFDVKD come from the germline V gene. In nucleotides, the CDR3 is TGTGCCACCAGGGGGGGGACAGGGAGGAATGAGCAGTTCTTC. As protein: CATRGGTGRNEQFF.

The J gene is TRBJ2-7, the V gene TRBV10-3; 9 bases line up with TRBD1. Germline assignment: CDR1 ENHRY and CDR2 SYGVKD. V trimming: 6 bases; J trimming: 1 base; junction bases outside the gene matches: 7. CDR3 length equals 15 residues. The CDR3 DNA is TGTGCCATCAGCGACAGGGGGAAGGGTTCCTACGAGCAGTACTTC. This sequence encodes CAISDRGKGSYEQYF.

The chain uses TRBV5-8 and TRBJ2-5; 7 bases fit TRBD1. Germline V gene data show CDR1 as SGHTS and CDR2 as YDEGEE. V gave up 4 bases and J gave up 5 bases; unmatched junction bases: 8. This CDR3 comprises 14 residues. The CDR3: CASSPGQPSETQYF. The CDR3 nucleotides are TGTGCCAGCAGCCCGGGACAGCCCTCGGAGACCCAGTACTTC. The full variable domain, its missing parts supplied by reference TRBV5-8 and TRBJ2-5, is EAGVTQSPTHLIKTRGQQATLRCSPISGHTSVYWYQQALGLGLQFLLWYDEGEERNRGNFPPRFSGRQFPNYSSELNVNALELEDSALYLCASSPGQPSETQYFGPGTRLLVL.

The rearrangement uses TRBV7-9 and TRBJ1-2; 10 bases agree with TRBD1. Germline values: CDR1 SEHNR, CDR2 FQNEAQ (reference sequence). The CDR3 is made up of 14 amino acids. The V segment lost 3 bases and the J segment 5 bases; nucleotides outside the gene matches: 3. CDR3: CASSFGQGGYGYTF. DNA for the CDR3: TGTGCCAGCAGCTTCGGACAGGGGGGATATGGCTACACCTTC.